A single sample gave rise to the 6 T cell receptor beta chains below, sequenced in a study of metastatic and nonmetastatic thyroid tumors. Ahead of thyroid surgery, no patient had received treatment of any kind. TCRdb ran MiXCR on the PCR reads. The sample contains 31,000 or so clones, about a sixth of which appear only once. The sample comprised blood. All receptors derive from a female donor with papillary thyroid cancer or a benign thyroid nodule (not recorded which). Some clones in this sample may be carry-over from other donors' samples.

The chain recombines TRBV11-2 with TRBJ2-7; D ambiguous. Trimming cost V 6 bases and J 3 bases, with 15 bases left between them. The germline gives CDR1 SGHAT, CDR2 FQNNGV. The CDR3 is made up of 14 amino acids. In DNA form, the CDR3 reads TGTGCCAGCAGACCCCTCGTACATGGCTACGAGCAGTACTTC. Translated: CASRPLVHGYEQYF.

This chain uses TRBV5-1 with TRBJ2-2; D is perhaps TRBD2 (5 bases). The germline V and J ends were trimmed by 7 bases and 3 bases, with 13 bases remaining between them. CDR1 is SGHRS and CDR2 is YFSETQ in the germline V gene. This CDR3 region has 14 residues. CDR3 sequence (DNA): TGCGCCAGCTCCGAGGGCTCGGACACCGGGGAGCTGTTTTTT. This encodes CASSEGSDTGELFF. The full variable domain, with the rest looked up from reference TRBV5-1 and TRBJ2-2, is KAGVTQTPRYLIKTRGQQVTLSCSPISGHRSVSWYQQTPGQGLQFLFEYFSETQRNKGNFPGRFSGRQFSNSRSEMNVSTLELGDSALYLCASSEGSDTGELFFGEGSRLTVL.

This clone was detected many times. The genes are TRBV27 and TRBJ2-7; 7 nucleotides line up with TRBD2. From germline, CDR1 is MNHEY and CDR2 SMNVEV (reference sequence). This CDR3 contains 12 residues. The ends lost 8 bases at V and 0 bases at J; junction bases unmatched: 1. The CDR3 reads CASGGGSYEQYF. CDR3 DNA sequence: TGTGCCAGCGGGGGGGGCTCCTACGAGCAGTACTTC.

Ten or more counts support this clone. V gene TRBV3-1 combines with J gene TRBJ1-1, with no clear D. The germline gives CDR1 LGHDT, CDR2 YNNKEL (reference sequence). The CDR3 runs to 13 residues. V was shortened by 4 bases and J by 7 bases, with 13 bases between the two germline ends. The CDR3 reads CASSLTGRGEAFF. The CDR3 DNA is TGTGCCAGCAGCCTCACCGGGCGGGGTGAAGCTTTCTTT.

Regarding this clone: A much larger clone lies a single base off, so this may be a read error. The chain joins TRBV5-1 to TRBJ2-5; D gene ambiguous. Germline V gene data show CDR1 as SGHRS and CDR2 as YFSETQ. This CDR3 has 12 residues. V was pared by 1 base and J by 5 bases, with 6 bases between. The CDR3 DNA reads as TGCGCCAGCAGCTTGTCTTGTGAGACCCAGTACTTC. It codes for CASSLSCETQYF.

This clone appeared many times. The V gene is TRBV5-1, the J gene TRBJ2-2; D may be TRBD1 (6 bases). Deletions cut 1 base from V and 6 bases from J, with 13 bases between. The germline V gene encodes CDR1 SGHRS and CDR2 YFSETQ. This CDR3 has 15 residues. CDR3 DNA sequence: TGCGCCAGCAGCTTGTTCCAGGGGCAAGCCGGGGAGCTGTTTTTT. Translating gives CASSLFQGQAGELFF.